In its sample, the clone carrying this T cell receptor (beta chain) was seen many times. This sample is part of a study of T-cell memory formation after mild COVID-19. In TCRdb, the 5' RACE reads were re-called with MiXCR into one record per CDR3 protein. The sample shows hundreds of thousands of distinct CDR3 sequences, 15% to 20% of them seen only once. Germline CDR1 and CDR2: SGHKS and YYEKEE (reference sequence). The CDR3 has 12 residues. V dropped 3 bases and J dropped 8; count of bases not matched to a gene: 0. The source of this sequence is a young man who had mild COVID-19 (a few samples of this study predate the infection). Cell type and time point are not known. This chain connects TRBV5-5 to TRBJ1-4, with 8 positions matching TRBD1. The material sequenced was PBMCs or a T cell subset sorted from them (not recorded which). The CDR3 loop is CASSWTGEKLFF. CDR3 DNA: TGTGCCAGCAGCTGGACAGGGGAAAAACTGTTTTTT.